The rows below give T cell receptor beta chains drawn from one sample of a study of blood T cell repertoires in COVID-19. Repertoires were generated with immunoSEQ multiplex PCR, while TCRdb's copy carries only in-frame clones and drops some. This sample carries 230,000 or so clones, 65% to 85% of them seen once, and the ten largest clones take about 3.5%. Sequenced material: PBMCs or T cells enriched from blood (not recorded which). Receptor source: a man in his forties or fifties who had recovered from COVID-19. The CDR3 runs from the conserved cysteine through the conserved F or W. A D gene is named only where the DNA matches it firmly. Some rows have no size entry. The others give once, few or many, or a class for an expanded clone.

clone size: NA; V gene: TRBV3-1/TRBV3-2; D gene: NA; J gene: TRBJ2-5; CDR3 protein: CASSQRGAETQYF; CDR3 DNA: TGTGCCAGCAGCCAACGGGGGGCGGAGACCCAGTACTTC
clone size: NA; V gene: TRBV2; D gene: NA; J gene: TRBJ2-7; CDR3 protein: CASHVRLFREQYF; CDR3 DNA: TGTGCCAGCCACGTGCGGCTATTTAGGGAGCAGTACTTC
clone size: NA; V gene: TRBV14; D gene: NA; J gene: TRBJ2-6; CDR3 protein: CASSPRSSGANVLTF; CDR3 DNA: TGTGCCAGCAGCCCGCGTAGCTCTGGGGCCAACGTCCTGACTTTC
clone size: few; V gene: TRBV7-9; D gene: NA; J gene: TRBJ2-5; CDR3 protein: CASSLGGGGGPRETQYF; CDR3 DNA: TGTGCCAGCAGCTTAGGGGGTGGCGGGGGCCCGAGGGAGACCCAGTACTTC
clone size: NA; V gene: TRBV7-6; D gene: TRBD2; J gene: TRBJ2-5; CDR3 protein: CASSVPGGGETQYF; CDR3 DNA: TGTGCCAGCAGCGTACCCGGGGGGGGAGAGACCCAGTACTTC
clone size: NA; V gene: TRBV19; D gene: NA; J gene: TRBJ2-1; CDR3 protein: CASSIRTTVYNEQFF; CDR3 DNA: TGTGCCAGTAGTATCCGGACTACCGTCTACAATGAGCAGTTCTTC
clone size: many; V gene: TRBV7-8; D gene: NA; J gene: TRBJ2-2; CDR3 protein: CASSLVSAYTGELFF; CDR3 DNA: TGTGCCAGCAGCTTAGTGTCTGCGTACACCGGGGAGCTGTTTTTT
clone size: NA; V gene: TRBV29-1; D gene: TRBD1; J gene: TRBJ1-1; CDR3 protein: CSVSSNRGGTEAFF; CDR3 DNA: TGCAGCGTGTCCTCGAACAGGGGTGGCACTGAAGCTTTCTTT
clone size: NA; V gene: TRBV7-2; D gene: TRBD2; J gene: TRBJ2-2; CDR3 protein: CASSRPPSGANTGELFF; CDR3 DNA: TGTGCCAGCAGCCGGCCCCCTAGCGGAGCGAACACCGGGGAGCTGTTTTTT
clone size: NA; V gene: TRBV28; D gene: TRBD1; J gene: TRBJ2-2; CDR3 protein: CASSSYRGHTGELFF; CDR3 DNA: TGTGCCAGCAGTTCCTACAGGGGGCACACCGGGGAGCTGTTTTTT
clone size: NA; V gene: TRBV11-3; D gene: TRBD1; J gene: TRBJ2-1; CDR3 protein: CASSPRQGSSSYNEQFF; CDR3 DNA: TGTGCCAGCAGCCCTCGACAGGGGTCGAGCTCCTACAATGAGCAGTTCTTC
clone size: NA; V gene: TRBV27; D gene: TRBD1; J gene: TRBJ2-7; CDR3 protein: CASSPRDRAVEQYF; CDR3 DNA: TGTGCCAGCAGTCCACGGGACAGGGCGGTCGAGCAGTACTTC
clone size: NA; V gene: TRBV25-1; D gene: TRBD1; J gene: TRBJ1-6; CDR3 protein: CASSEPGQAESPLHF; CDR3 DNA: TGTGCCAGCAGTGAGCCGGGACAGGCCGAATCACCCCTCCACTTT
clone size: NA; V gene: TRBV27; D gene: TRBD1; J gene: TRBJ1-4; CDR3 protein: CASSFAGTGGLGSNEKLFF; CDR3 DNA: TGTGCCAGCAGTTTCGCCGGGACAGGGGGCCTCGGATCTAATGAAAAACTGTTTTTT
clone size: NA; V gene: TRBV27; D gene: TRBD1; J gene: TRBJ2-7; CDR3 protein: CASSPWDSSYEQYF; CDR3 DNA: TGTGCCAGCAGTCCCTGGGACAGCTCCTACGAGCAGTACTTC
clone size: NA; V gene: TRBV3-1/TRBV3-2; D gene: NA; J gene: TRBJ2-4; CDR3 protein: CASSQRYREPKNIQYF; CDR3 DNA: TGTGCCAGCAGCCAAAGATACCGGGAACCCAAAAACATTCAGTACTTC
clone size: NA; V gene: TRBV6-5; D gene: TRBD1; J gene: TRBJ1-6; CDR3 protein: CASTPGTGGNSPLHF; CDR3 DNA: TGTGCCAGCACCCCCGGGACAGGGGGGAATTCACCCCTCCACTTT
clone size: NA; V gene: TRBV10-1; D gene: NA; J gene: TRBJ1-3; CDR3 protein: CASSDGGSGNTIYF; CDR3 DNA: TGCGCCAGCAGTGACGGAGGCTCTGGAAACACCATATATTTT
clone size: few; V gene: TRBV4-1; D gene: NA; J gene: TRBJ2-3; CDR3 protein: CASRRGHTDTQYF; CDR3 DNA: TGCGCCAGCAGGCGCGGTCACACAGATACGCAGTATTTT
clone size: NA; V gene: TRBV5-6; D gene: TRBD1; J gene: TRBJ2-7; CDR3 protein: CASSLSVDRDVNEQYF; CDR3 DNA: TGTGCCAGCAGCTTGTCCGTGGACAGGGACGTGAACGAGCAGTACTTC
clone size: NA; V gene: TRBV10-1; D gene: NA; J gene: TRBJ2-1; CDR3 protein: CASSEIPGSYNEQFF; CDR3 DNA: TGCGCCAGCAGTGAAATCCCCGGCTCCTACAATGAGCAGTTCTTC
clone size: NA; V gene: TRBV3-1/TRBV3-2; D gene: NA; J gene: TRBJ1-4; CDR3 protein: CASSQKGVGEKLFF; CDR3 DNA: TGTGCCAGCAGCCAAAAGGGGGTCGGAGAAAAACTGTTTTTT
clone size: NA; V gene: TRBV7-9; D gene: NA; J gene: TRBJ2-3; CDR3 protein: CASSLVFRGGDLTDTQYF; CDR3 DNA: TGTGCCAGCAGCTTAGTGTTCCGGGGCGGGGACCTTACAGATACGCAGTATTTT
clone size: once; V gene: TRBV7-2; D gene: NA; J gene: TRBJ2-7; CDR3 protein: CASSLTSYEQYF; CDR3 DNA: TGTGCCAGCAGCTTGACTTCCTACGAGCAGTACTTC
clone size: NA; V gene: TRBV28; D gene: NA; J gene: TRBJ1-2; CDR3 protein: CASNGAGYGYTF; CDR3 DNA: TGTGCCAGCAACGGTGCGGGCTATGGCTACACCTTC
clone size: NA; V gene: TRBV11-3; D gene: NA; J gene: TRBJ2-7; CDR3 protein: CASSSTDRDEQYF; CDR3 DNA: TGTGCCAGCAGCTCAACCGATCGGGACGAGCAGTACTTC
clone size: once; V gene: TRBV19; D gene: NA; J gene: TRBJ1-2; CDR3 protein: CASSIWEGGYGYTF; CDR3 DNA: TGTGCCAGTAGTATTTGGGAGGGTGGTTATGGCTACACCTTC
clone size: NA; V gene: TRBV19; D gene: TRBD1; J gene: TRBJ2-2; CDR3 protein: CASGPRTGVAGELFF; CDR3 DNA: TGTGCCAGCGGTCCCCGGACAGGGGTGGCCGGGGAGCTGTTTTTT
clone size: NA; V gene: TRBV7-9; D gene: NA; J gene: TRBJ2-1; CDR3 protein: CASSFSLSHEQFF; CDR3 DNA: TGTGCCAGCAGCTTTAGTCTCTCCCATGAGCAGTTCTTC
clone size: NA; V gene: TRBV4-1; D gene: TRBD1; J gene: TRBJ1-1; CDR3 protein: CASSQDGGQGGAEAFF; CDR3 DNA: TGCGCCAGCAGCCAAGATGGGGGACAGGGCGGTGCTGAAGCTTTCTTT
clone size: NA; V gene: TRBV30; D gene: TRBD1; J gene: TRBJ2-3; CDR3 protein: CAWSVTGGDTQYF; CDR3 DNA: TGTGCCTGGAGTGTAACAGGGGGAGATACGCAGTATTTT
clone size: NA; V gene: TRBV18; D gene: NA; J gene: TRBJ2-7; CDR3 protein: CASSEDSTYEQYF; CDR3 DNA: TGTGCCAGCTCAGAGGACAGTACCTACGAGCAGTACTTC
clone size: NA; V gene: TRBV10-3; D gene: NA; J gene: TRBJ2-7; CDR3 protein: CAISRDNSYEQYF; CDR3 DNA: TGTGCCATCAGCAGGGACAACTCCTACGAGCAGTACTTC
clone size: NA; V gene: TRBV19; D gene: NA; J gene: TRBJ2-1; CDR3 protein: CASSSQYNEQFF; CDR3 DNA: TGTGCCAGTAGCTCTCAGTACAATGAGCAGTTCTTC
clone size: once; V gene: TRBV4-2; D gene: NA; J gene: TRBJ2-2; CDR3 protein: CASSQAGVGQGLFF; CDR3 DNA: TGTGCCAGCAGCCAAGCAGGGGTCGGCCAGGGGCTGTTTTTT
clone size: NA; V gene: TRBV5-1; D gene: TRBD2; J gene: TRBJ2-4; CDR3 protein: CASSLEASGNIQYF; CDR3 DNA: TGCGCCAGCAGCTTGGAGGCTAGCGGAAACATTCAGTACTTC
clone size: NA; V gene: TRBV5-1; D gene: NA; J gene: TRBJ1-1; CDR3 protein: CASSFSGETEAFF; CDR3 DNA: TGCGCCAGCAGCTTCTCAGGGGAAACTGAAGCTTTCTTT
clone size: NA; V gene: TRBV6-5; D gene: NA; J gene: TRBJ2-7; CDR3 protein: CASSYQPDSAYEQYF; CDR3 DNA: TGTGCCAGCAGTTACCAACCGGACAGCGCCTACGAGCAGTACTTC
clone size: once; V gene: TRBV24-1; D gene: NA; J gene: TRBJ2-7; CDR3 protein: CATSDLQFGDSSSYEQYF; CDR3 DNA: TGTGCCACCAGTGATTTGCAATTCGGGGACTCAAGCTCCTACGAGCAGTACTTC
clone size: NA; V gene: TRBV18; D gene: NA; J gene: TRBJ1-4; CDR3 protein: CASSPLGATNEKLFF; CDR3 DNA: TGTGCCAGCTCACCACTCGGGGCAACTAATGAAAAACTGTTTTTT
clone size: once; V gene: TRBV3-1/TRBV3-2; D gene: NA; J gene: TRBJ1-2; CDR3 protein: CASSPDGGYGYTF; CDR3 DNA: TGTGCCAGCAGCCCGGACGGGGGCTATGGCTACACCTTC
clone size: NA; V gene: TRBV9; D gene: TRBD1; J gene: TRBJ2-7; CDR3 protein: CASSDGTGGDEQYF; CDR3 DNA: TGTGCCAGCAGCGACGGGACAGGGGGCGACGAGCAGTACTTC
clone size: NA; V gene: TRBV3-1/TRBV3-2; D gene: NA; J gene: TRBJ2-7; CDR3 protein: CASSQGTGTTRGQYF; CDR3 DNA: TGTGCCAGCAGCCAAGGGACAGGGACTACGAGAGGGCAGTACTTC
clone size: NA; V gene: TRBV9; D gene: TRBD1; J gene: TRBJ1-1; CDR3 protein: CASSVLGGQGTEAFF; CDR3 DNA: TGTGCCAGCAGCGTATTGGGGGGACAGGGAACTGAAGCTTTCTTT
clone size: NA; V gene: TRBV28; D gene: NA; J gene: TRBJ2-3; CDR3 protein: CASSDLLAPRGTDTQYF; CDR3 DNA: TGTGCCAGCAGCGACCTCCTAGCCCCACGGGGCACAGATACGCAGTATTTT
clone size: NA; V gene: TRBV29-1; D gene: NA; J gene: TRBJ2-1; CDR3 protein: CSVEPDNEQFF; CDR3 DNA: TGCAGCGTTGAACCAGACAATGAGCAGTTCTTC
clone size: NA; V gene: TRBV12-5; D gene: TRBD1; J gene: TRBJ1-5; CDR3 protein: CASGLVLGQGSNQPQHF; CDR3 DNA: TGTGCTAGTGGTTTGGTTTTGGGACAGGGCAGCAATCAGCCCCAGCATTTT
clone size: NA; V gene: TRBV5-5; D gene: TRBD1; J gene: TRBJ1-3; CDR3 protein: CASRPGQDSGNTIYF; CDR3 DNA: TGTGCCAGCAGACCGGGACAGGACTCTGGAAACACCATATATTTT
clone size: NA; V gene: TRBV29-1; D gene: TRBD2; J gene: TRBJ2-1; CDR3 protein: CSVGGTRVHEQFF; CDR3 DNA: TGCAGCGTGGGCGGGACTAGGGTTCATGAGCAGTTCTTC
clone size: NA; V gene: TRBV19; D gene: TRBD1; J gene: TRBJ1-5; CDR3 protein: CASSPGQGNQPQHF; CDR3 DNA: TGTGCCAGTAGTCCGGGACAGGGAAATCAGCCCCAGCATTTT
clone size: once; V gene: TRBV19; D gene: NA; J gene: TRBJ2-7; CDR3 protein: CASSRPTAATYEQYF; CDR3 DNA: TGTGCCAGTAGTAGGCCCACAGCGGCGACCTACGAGCAGTACTTC
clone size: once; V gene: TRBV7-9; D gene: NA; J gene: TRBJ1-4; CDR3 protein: CASSYNERGSLREKLFF; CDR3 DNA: TGTGCCAGCAGCTACAACGAGCGAGGGTCTTTAAGGGAAAAACTGTTTTTT
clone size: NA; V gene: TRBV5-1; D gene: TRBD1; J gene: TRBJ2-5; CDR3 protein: CASSLRTGVQETQYF; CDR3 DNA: TGCGCCAGCAGCTTGAGGACAGGGGTCCAAGAGACCCAGTACTTC
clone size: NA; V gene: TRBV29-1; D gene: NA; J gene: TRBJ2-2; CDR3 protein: CSGRQGGANTGELFF; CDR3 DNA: TGCAGCGGACGACAGGGAGGAGCGAACACCGGGGAGCTGTTTTTT
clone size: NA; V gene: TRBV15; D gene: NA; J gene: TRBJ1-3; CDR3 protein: CATSRDQGAGNTIYF; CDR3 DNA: TGTGCCACCAGCAGAGATCAAGGGGCTGGAAACACCATATATTTT
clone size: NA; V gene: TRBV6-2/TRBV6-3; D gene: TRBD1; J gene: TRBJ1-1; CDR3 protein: CASSYPPGDRGRVGEAFF; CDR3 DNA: TGTGCCAGCAGTTACCCCCCTGGGGACAGGGGGCGAGTTGGTGAAGCTTTCTTT